This T cell receptor (beta chain) was profiled in a study of blood T cell repertoires in COVID-19. Across the study: Samples representing acute and convalescent COVID-19 were sourced from the United States, Italy and Spain.

Authors' processing steps: Reference gene primer amplification in the assay estimated nucleated cell counts. Sequencing was performed with immunoSEQ multiplex PCR; in TCRdb, only in-frame clones are kept and a portion is missing. V, J and clone size were drawn from that table, and D and trimming were deduced from the DNA. Among 310,000 or so clones listed, about 86% were seen once. The CDR3 contains 13 residues. The ends were cut back, 1 base at V and 4 bases at J, with 7 bases in the middle. This clone appeared a few times. The sample has other DNA sequences that encode this CDR3 too. Sequencing was done on a sample of peripheral blood. The clonotype was recovered from a woman in her twenties or thirties who had recovered from COVID-19. J is TRBJ1-1 and V is TRBV12-3 or TRBV12-4; D remains ambiguous. The CDR3, as DNA: TGTGCCAGCAGTTTAGGTACAGCCACTGAAGCTTTCTTT. Translated: CASSLGTATEAFF.